The 3 T cell receptor beta chains listed next were all sequenced from one sample in a study of T cells expressing NK-cell markers. With the 5' RACE reads reprocessed, TCRdb shows one record per CDR3 protein and no DNA. Recorded for this sample: some 300,000 distinct CDR3 sequences. The sequenced material came from blood T cells: a sorted CD56 or NKG2C T cell subset, CD4+ or CD8+ T cells, or bulk PBMC T cells (not recorded which). The receptors shown here come from a man aged 18 to 29 in good health.

This sequence joins TRBV29-1 and TRBJ2-3; TCRdb proposes TRBD1, but this gene call is untestable without DNA. The CDR3 loop spans 14 amino acids. Germline V CDR1 and CDR2: SQVTM, ANQGSEA. The CDR3: CSVVALNRTDTQYF.

The chain recombines TRBV6-4 with TRBJ2-1; the D call of TRBD2 rests on TCRdb alone, since no DNA is present to check it. From germline, CDR1 is MRHNA and CDR2 SNTAGT. The CDR3 consists of 13 residues. CDR3 region: CARTGLESIEQFF.

This rearrangement joins TRBV30 to TRBJ2-5. The CDR3 is 15 residues long. Germline CDR1 reads GTSNPN; CDR2 reads SVGIG (reference sequence). The chain's CDR3 is CAWSPQLKVIETQYF.